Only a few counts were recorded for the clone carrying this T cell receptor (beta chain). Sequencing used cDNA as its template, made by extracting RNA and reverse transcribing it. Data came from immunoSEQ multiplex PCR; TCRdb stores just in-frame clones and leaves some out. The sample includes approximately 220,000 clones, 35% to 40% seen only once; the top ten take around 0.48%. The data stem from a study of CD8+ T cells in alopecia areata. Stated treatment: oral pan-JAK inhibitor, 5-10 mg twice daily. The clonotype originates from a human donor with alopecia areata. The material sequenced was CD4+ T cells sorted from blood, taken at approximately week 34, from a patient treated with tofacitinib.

This chain's CDR3 is CASSESSSGTESYNEQFF. DNA for the CDR3: TGTGCCAGCAGTGAATCCTCTAGCGGGACCGAAAGTTACAATGAGCAGTTCTTC. This chain links TRBV2 with TRBJ2-1, with TRBD2 matching over 9 bases. CDR1 is SNHLY, CDR2 FYNNEI, per germline. The V segment lost 2 bases and the J segment 4 bases; nucleotides outside the gene matches: 12. The CDR3 has 18 amino acids. The entire variable domain, with the rest obtained from reference TRBV2 and TRBJ2-1, is as follows: EPEVTQTPSHQVTQMGQEVILRCVPISNHLYFYWYRQILGQKVEFLVSFYNNEISEKSEIFDDQFSVERPDGSNFTLKIRSTKLEDSAMYFCASSESSSGTESYNEQFFGPGTRLTVL.